This T cell receptor (beta chain) was recorded in a study of neurological immune-mediated disorders. The ends were cut back, 7 bases at V and 0 bases at J, with 12 bases in the middle. CDR3 length equals 13 residues. Germline values: CDR1 SQVTM, CDR2 ANQGSEA. Via MiXCR, TCRdb re-called the 5' RACE reads, giving one row per CDR3 protein. This sample has around 70,000 distinct CDR3 sequences, with roughly 3.1% found just once. V usage is TRBV29-1 and J usage is TRBJ1-2, with D unresolved. Sequencing was carried out using PBMCs. This clonotype originated in a woman aged 45-59 years with multiple sclerosis. CDR3 coding DNA: TGCAGCGCCTTGGACGGAGCTAACTATGGCTACACCTTC. It encodes CSALDGANYGYTF.